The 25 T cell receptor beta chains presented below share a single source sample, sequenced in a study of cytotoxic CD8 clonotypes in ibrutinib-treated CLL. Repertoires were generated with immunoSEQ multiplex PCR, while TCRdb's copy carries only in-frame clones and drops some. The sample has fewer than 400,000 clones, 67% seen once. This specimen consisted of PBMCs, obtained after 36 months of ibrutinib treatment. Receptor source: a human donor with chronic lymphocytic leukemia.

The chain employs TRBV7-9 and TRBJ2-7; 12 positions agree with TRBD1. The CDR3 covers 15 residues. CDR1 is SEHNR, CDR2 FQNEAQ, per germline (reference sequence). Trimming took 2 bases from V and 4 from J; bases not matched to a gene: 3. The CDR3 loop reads CASSLPGQGAYEQYF. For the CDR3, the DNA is TGTGCCAGCAGCTTACCGGGACAGGGGGCTTACGAGCAGTACTTC.

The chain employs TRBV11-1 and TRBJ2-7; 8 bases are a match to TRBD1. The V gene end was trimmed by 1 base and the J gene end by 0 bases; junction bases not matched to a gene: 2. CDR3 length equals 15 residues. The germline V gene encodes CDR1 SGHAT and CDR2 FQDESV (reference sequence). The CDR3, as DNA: TGTGCCAGCAGCTTAGGGGACAGGCGCTCCTACGAGCAGTACTTC. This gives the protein CASSLGDRRSYEQYF.

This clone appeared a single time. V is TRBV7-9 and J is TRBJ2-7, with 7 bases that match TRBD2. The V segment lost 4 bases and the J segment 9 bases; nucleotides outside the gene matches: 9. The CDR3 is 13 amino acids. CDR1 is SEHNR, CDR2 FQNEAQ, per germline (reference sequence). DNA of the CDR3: TGTGCCAGCAGCTCAAAGGGGAGGGTCGGGCAGTACTTC. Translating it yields CASSSKGRVGQYF.

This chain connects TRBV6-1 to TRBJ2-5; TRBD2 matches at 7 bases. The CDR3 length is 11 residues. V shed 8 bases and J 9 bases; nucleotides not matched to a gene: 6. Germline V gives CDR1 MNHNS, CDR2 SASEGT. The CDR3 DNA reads TGTGCCAGCGGGAATGGGGGGGCCCAGTACTTC. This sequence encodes CASGNGGAQYF.

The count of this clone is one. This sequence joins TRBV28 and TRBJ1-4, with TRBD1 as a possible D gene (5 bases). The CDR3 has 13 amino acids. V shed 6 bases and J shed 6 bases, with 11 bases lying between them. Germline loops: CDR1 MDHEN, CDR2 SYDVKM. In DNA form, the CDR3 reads TGTGCCAGCAGGGGCGGGGGGTATGAAAAACTGTTTTTT. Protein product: CASRGGGYEKLFF.

CDR3: CASSLFRANYEQYF. The CDR3 DNA reads TGTGCCAGCAGCTTATTCAGGGCCAACTACGAGCAGTACTTC. The genes are TRBV11-2 and TRBJ2-7, with D tentatively TRBD1 (5 bases). Looked up from germline, CDR1 is SGHAT and CDR2 is FQNNGV. The CDR3 is 14 amino acids. V was clipped by 2 bases and J by 3 bases, with 11 bases between them.

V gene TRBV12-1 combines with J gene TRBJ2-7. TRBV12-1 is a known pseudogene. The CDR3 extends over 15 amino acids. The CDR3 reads CASSFALAFSYEQYF. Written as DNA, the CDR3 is TGTGCCAGCAGCTTTGCGCTGGCGTTCTCCTACGAGCAGTACTTC.

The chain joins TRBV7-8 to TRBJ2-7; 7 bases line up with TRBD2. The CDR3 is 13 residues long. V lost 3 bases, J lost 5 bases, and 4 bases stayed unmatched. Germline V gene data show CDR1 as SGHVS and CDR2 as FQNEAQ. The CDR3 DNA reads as TGTGCCAGCAGCTTTACTAGCGTGGACGAGCAGTACTTC. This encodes CASSFTSVDEQYF.

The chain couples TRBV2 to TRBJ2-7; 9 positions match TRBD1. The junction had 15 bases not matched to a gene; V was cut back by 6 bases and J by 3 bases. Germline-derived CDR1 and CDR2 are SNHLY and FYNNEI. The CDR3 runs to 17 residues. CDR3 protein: CASSPTGGPYDDYEQYF. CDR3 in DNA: TGTGCCAGCAGCCCAACAGGGGGCCCCTACGACGACTACGAGCAGTACTTC.

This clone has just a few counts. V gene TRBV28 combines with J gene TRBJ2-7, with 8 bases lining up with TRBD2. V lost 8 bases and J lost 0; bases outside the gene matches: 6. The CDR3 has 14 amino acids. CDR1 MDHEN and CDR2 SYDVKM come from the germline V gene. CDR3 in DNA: TGTGCCAGCGGACTAGCTCCTAGCTCCTACGAGCAGTACTTC. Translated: CASGLAPSSYEQYF.

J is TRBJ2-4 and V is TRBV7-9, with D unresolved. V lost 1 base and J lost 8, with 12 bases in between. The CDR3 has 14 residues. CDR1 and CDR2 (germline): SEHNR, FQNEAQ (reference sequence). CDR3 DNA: TGTGCCAGCAGCTTAGAATGGGCAGGAGACATTCAGTACTTC. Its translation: CASSLEWAGDIQYF.

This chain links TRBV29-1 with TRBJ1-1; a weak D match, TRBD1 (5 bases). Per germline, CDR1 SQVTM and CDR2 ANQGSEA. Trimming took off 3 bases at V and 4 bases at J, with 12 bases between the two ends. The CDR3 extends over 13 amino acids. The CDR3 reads CSVEGRLGTEAFF. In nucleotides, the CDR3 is TGCAGCGTTGAGGGGCGTTTAGGCACTGAAGCTTTCTTT.

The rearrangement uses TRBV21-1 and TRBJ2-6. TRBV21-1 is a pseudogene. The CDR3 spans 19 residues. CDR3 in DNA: TGTGCCAGCAGCAAAGCTAACTGGACGGAACCCAGAGGGGCCAACGTCCTGACTTTC. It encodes CASSKANWTEPRGANVLTF.

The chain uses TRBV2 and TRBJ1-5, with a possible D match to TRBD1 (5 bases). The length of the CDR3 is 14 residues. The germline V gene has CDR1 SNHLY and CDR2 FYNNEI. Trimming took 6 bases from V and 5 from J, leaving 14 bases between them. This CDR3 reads CASSELEGDQPQHF. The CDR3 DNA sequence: TGTGCCAGCAGCGAACTCGAAGGGGATCAGCCCCAGCATTTT.

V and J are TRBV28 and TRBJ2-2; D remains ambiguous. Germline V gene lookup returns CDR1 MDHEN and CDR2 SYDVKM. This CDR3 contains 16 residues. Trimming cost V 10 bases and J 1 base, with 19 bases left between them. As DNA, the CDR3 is TGTGCCACCTCCCGGCGGCTAACGAGGAACACCGGGGAGCTGTTTTTT. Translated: CATSRRLTRNTGELFF.

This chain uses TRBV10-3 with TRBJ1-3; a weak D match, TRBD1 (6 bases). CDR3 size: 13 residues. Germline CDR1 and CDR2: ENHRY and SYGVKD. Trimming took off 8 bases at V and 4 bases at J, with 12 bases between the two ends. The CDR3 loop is CAIAGAEGNTIYF. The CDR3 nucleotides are TGTGCCATCGCAGGGGCGGAAGGAAACACCATATATTTT.

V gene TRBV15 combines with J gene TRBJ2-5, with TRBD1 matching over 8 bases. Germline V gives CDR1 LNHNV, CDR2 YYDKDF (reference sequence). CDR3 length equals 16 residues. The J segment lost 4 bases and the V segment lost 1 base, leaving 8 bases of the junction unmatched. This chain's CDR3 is CATSRGGRGRAETQYF. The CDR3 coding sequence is TGTGCCACCAGCAGAGGGGGCAGGGGGCGCGCAGAGACCCAGTACTTC.

In nucleotides, the CDR3 is TGTGCCAGCAGCTTGGTATCTGTAAACCACTATGGCTACACCTTC. Its translation: CASSLVSVNHYGYTF. The chain recombines TRBV5-6 with TRBJ1-2; no clear D. CDR1 is SGHDT, CDR2 YYEEEE, per germline. Trimming shortened V by 0 bases and J by 3 bases, and 12 bases separated the two germline ends. The CDR3 runs to 15 residues. Combining the CDR3 with reference TRBV5-6 and TRBJ1-2 gives the whole variable domain DAGVTQSPTHLIKTRGQQVTLRCSPKSGHDTVSWYQQALGQGPQFIFQYYEEEERQRGNFPDRFSGHQFPNYSSELNVNALLLGDSALYLCASSLVSVNHYGYTFGSGTRLTVV.

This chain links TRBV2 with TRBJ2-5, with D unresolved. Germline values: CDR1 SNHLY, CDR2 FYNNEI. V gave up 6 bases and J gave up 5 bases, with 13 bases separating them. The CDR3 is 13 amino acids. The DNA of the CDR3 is TGTGCCAGCAGGGGCGGTTTGGGGGAGACCCAGTACTTC. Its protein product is CASRGGLGETQYF.

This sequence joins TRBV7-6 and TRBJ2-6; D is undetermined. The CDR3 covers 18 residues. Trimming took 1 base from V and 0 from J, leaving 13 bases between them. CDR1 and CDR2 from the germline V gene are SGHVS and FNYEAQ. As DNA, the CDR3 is TGTGCCAGCAGCTTAGAACCCAAACTGGCCTCTGGGGCCAACGTCCTGACTTTC. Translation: CASSLEPKLASGANVLTF.

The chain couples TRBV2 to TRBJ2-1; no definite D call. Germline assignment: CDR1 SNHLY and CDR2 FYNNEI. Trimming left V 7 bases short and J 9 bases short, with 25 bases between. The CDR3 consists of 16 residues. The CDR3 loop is CASTQLAEVLEGEQFF. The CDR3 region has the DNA TGTGCCAGCACCCAATTGGCAGAGGTTTTGGAAGGTGAGCAGTTCTTC.

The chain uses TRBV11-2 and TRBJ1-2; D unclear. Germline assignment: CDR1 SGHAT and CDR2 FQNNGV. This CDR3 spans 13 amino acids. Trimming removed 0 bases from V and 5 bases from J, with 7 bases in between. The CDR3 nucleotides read TGTGCCAGCAGCTTAGATCTTAGGTATGGCTACACCTTC. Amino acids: CASSLDLRYGYTF.

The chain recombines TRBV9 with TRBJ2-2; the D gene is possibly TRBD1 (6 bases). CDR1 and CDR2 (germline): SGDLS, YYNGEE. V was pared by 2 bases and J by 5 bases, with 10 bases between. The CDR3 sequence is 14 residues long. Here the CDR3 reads CASSVRGGTGELFF. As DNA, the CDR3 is TGTGCCAGCAGCGTTCGAGGGGGAACCGGGGAGCTGTTTTTT.

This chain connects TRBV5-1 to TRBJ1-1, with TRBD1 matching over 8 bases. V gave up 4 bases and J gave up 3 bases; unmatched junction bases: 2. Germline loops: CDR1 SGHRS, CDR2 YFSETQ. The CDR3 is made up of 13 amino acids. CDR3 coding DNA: TGCGCCAGCAGCCCGACAGGGGACACTGAAGCTTTCTTT. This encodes CASSPTGDTEAFF.

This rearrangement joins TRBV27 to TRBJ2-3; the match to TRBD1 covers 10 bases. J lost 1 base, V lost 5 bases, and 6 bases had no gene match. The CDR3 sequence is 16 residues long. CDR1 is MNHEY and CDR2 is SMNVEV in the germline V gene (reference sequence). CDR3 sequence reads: CASSPRTGGGTDTQYF. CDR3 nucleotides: TGTGCCAGCAGTCCCAGGACAGGGGGTGGCACAGATACGCAGTATTTT.